The clone carrying this T cell receptor (beta chain) was observed a few times. The target antigen is unknown. The source material, RNA transcripts, was used to amplify TCR beta CDR3 regions. Initially, a first-round RT-PCR of the TCR CDR3 employed the HTBI primer set. TCRdb itself ran the multiplex PCR reads through MiXCR, one entry per CDR3 protein. The top ten clones hold roughly 50% of a sample with more than 450,000 distinct CDR3 sequences, 20% of them seen once. The study included ophthalmopathy patients with Clinical Activity Score at least 3, NOSPECS grade at least 4 and duration under 3 months. Fresh peripheral blood, under 11 ml, yielded the PBMCs. Germline CDR1 and CDR2: SQVTM and ANQGSEA. The CDR3 runs to 15 residues. With 4 bases removed from V and 2 bases from J, the gap between germline ends came to 16 bases. This sample is drawn from a study of T cells in Graves' hyperthyroidism and ophthalmopathy. Whole-study findings and limits: Appearing also in blood were most of the thyroid clonotypes expanded above 0.001. Ophthalmopathy was model-predicted a median about 6 months pre-onset.

The sequenced sample consisted of blood. The sequence was obtained from a man aged 40-49 years with Graves' ophthalmopathy. J is TRBJ2-3 and V is TRBV29-1; D unclear. CDR3 sequence: CSVVRDTPLTDTQYF. The CDR3 DNA reads TGCAGCGTTGTCCGCGACACTCCTCTCACAGATACGCAGTATTTT.